The 8 T cell receptor beta chains listed next were all sequenced from one sample in a study of blood T cell repertoires in COVID-19. Libraries were prepared by immunoSEQ multiplex PCR; TCRdb keeps only in-frame clonotypes and omits some of them. The table includes over 75,000 clones, roughly 90% detected once. The sample was peripheral blood. These receptors were obtained from a human donor with active COVID-19. The donor label of this sample is uncertain.

This rearrangement joins TRBV4-1 to TRBJ1-4; D is unresolved. CDR3 size: 14 residues. The germline V gene has CDR1 MGHRA and CDR2 YSYEKL. The V end was cut by 0 bases, the J end by 4 bases, with 6 bases between. In DNA form, the CDR3 reads TGCGCCAGCAGCCAAGATCGGTTTAATGAAAAACTGTTTTTT. Translating gives CASSQDRFNEKLFF.

In DNA, the CDR3 is TGCGCCAGCAGCCACAACTCAGGGACAGATACGCAGTATTTT. Protein: CASSHNSGTDTQYF. The V and J genes are TRBV4-3 and TRBJ2-3; weak D call: TRBD1 (5 bases). The V end was cut by 3 bases, the J end by 3 bases, with 10 bases between. CDR1 is LGHNA and CDR2 is YSLEER in the germline V gene. The CDR3 is 14 amino acids.

The chain links TRBV28 to TRBJ1-2; D is undetermined. The CDR3 is 13 residues long. Germline V lookup: CDR1 MDHEN, CDR2 SYDVKM. V was pared by 6 bases and J by 7 bases, with 15 bases between. Here the CDR3 reads CASRPTVEFGYTF. The CDR3 DNA reads TGTGCCAGCAGACCCACAGTTGAATTTGGCTACACCTTC.

The CDR3 region has the DNA TGTGCCAGCAGTTACACCCGAGATCAGCCCCAGCATTTT. This codes for CASSYTRDQPQHF. V is TRBV6-5 and J is TRBJ1-5; D remains ambiguous. Deletions cut 2 bases from V and 5 bases from J, with 7 bases between. The CDR3 consists of 13 residues. The germline CDR1 and CDR2 sequences are MNHEY and SVGAGI.

The genes are TRBV30 and TRBJ1-2; D not resolved. The germline V gene has CDR1 GTSNPN and CDR2 SVGIG (reference sequence). The CDR3 sequence is 13 residues long. Trimming shortened V by 7 bases and J by 8 bases, and 20 bases separated the two germline ends. DNA for the CDR3: TGTGCCTTATTGTTGTTGTTCCCGCAGGGCTACACCTTC. Amino acid sequence: CALLLLFPQGYTF.

The chain couples TRBV10-1 to TRBJ2-2, with 12 bases identical to TRBD1. V was clipped by 4 bases and J by 5 bases; unmatched bases: 14. The CDR3 totals 19 residues. Germline V gene sequence: CDR1 WNHNN, CDR2 SYGVQD (reference sequence). CDR3: CASSGGSSWGQGATGELFF. The CDR3, as DNA: TGCGCCAGCAGTGGGGGCTCGAGTTGGGGACAGGGGGCAACCGGGGAGCTGTTTTTT.

The V call is TRBV6-2 or TRBV6-3, the J call TRBJ1-1; D gene unclear. The CDR3 has 14 residues. V gave up 6 bases and J gave up 10 bases, with 21 bases separating them. Germline V gives CDR1 MNHEY, CDR2 SVGEGT. The DNA for the CDR3 is TGTGCCAGCAGCTCGGTCGGGGTTAAGGTGGGAGCTTTCTTT. Residues: CASSSVGVKVGAFF.

This chain connects TRBV2 to TRBJ2-7; 10 bases agree with TRBD2. There are 14 residues in the CDR3. The ends lost 5 bases at V and 2 bases at J; junction bases unmatched: 3. CDR1 is SNHLY and CDR2 is FYNNEI in the germline V gene. The CDR3 coding sequence is TGTGCCAGCAGTCGTCTAGCGGGGGCCTACGAGCAGTACTTC. Amino acid sequence: CASSRLAGAYEQYF. The full variable domain, with the rest looked up from reference TRBV2 and TRBJ2-7, is EPEVTQTPSHQVTQMGQEVILRCVPISNHLYFYWYRQILGQKVEFLVSFYNNEISEKSEIFDDQFSVERPDGSNFTLKIRSTKLEDSAMYFCASSRLAGAYEQYFGPGTRLTVT.